The clone carrying this T cell receptor (beta chain) was found once. Its antigen remains unknown. The data originate from a study of Ad26.COV2.S vaccination and SARS-CoV-2 variants. The study, taken as a whole, reports: Overall T cell responses may have been underestimated by the analyses of TCR breadth and depth.

Produced via immunoSEQ multiplex PCR; TCRdb's table is partial and in-frame only. The sample includes approximately 400,000 clones, around 92% of them seen just once. The CDR3 totals 16 residues. The J segment lost 6 bases and the V segment lost 2 bases, leaving 6 bases of the junction unmatched. CDR1 SGHNT and CDR2 YYREEE come from the germline V gene (reference sequence). This clonotype originated in a human donor who had recovered from COVID-19. The chain couples TRBV5-4 to TRBJ2-1, with 12 bases identical to TRBD2. The sequences come from peripheral blood, collected after recovery from COVID-19. CDR3 sequence reads: CASSFRASGGANEQFF. CDR3 DNA sequence: TGTGCCAGCAGCTTCAGGGCTAGCGGGGGGGCCAATGAGCAGTTCTTC.